What follows are 30 T cell receptor beta chains derived from one specimen sequenced in a study of T cell responses to AZD1222 COVID-19 vaccine. This table comes from immunoSEQ multiplex PCR, and its TCRdb copy is limited to in-frame clones, with some not included. The sample lists 150,000 to 200,000 clones; about 90% were seen once. The material was peripheral blood, obtained on day 0 of AZD1222 vaccination. All receptors derive from an adult in good health.

V usage is TRBV7-3 and J usage is TRBJ1-1; D remains unclear. With 1 base removed from V and 4 bases from J, the gap between germline ends came to 10 bases. The CDR3 has 14 residues. Germline V gives CDR1 SGHTA, CDR2 FQGTGA. CDR3 coding DNA: TGTGCCAGCAGCTTAAGCTGGGAGGCCACTGAAGCTTTCTTT. Translated, it gives CASSLSWEATEAFF. The full variable domain, its missing parts supplied by reference TRBV7-3 and TRBJ1-1, is GAGVSQTPSNKVTEKGKYVELRCDPISGHTALYWYRQSLGQGPEFLIYFQGTGAADDSGLPNDRFFAVRPEGSVSTLKIQRTERGDSAVYLCASSLSWEATEAFFGQGTRLTVV.

This chain links TRBV5-6 with TRBJ2-7; 11 bases match TRBD1. Unmatched junction bases numbered 6, after V lost 3 bases and J lost 7 bases. Per the germline V gene, CDR1 is SGHDT and CDR2 is YYEEEE. The CDR3 spans 14 residues. The CDR3 DNA sequence: TGTGCCAGCAGCTCCGGACAGGGGGCGGGAGAGCAGTACTTC. Translation gives CASSSGQGAGEQYF.

This clone has a single count. V is TRBV6-1 and J is TRBJ1-4, with D uncertain. CDR3 length: 16 amino acids. The ends were cut back, 1 base at V and 2 bases at J, with 11 bases in the middle. CDR1 is MNHNS and CDR2 is SASEGT in the germline V gene. The CDR3 protein is CASSEDVGETNEKLFF. DNA for the CDR3: TGTGCCAGCAGTGAAGACGTTGGGGAGACTAATGAAAAACTGTTTTTT.

This clone was detected only once. DNA of the CDR3: TGTGCCAGCTCACCGACTCGGACAACTAGAGGCAATTCACCCCTCCACTTT. Translated, it gives CASSPTRTTRGNSPLHF. The genes are TRBV18 and TRBJ1-6; tentatively, D is TRBD1 (5 bases). The ends were cut back, 3 bases at V and 7 bases at J, with 19 bases in the middle. Germline CDR1 and CDR2: KGHSH and LQKENI. The CDR3 spans 17 residues.

J is TRBJ2-6 and V is TRBV5-1; D is perhaps TRBD2 (6 bases). The CDR3 sequence is 18 residues long. V dropped 2 bases and J dropped 0 bases, with 15 bases sitting between them. Germline V CDR1 and CDR2: SGHRS, YFSETQ. CDR3: CASSFSGVGNSGANVLTF. The CDR3 DNA reads TGCGCCAGCAGCTTTTCGGGAGTGGGGAACTCTGGGGCCAACGTCCTGACTTTC. The full variable domain, in which reference TRBV5-1 and TRBJ2-6 provide the parts outside the CDR3, is KAGVTQTPRYLIKTRGQQVTLSCSPISGHRSVSWYQQTPGQGLQFLFEYFSETQRNKGNFPGRFSGRQFSNSRSEMNVSTLELGDSALYLCASSFSGVGNSGANVLTFGAGSRLTVL.

The chain uses TRBV5-4 and TRBJ2-5; D uncertain. The CDR3 totals 13 residues. Germline V gene data show CDR1 as SGHNT and CDR2 as YYREEE (reference sequence). V gave up 4 bases and J gave up 5 bases, with 12 bases separating them. The CDR3 region is CASSPRGGETQYF. CDR3 DNA sequence: TGTGCCAGCAGCCCTCGAGGTGGGGAGACCCAGTACTTC. The whole variable domain, remainder taken from reference TRBV5-4 and TRBJ2-5, is ETGVTQSPTHLIKTRGQQVTLRCSSQSGHNTVSWYQQALGQGPQFIFQYYREEENGRGNFPPRFSGLQFPNYSSELNVNALELDDSALYLCASSPRGGETQYFGPGTRLLVL.

The chain has TRBV30 and TRBJ2-1, with 7 bases matching TRBD2. Unmatched junction bases numbered 7, after V lost 5 bases and J lost 0 bases. Per the germline V gene, CDR1 is GTSNPN and CDR2 is SVGIG (reference sequence). The CDR3 covers 15 residues. The CDR3 DNA reads as TGTGCCTGGGATAGGGAGGGAAGCTCCTACAATGAGCAGTTCTTC. This sequence encodes CAWDREGSSYNEQFF.

The rearrangement links TRBV6-5 to TRBJ1-4; possible D gene TRBD1, 5 bases. The germline V gene encodes CDR1 MNHEY and CDR2 SVGAGI. The germline V and J ends were trimmed by 6 bases and 8 bases, with 19 bases remaining between them. There are 15 residues in the CDR3. Here the CDR3 reads CASSPGYEGPEKLFF. The CDR3 bases are TGTGCCAGCAGCCCGGGGTACGAGGGGCCGGAAAAACTGTTTTTT.

Details on this clone: Additional DNA sequences in this sample encode the identical CDR3. The chain has TRBV19 and TRBJ2-5; tentative D call: TRBD1 (6 bases). The CDR3 is made up of 13 amino acids. V lost 4 bases and J lost 5, with 11 bases in between. The V gene's germline CDR1 is LNHDA and CDR2 SQIVND (reference sequence). CDR3 in DNA: TGTGCCAGTAGTACAGGGGCCTGGGAGACCCAGTACTTC. Its protein product is CASSTGAWETQYF.

This chain joins TRBV6-6 and TRBJ2-7; 8 bases fit TRBD1. Germline loops: CDR1 MNHNY, CDR2 SVGAGI (reference sequence). V lost 2 bases, J lost 2 bases, and 8 bases stayed unmatched. CDR3 size: 16 residues. CDR3 nucleotides: TGTGCCAGCAGTTACCACCGGACAGGGCAAACCTACGAGCAGTACTTC. Amino acid sequence: CASSYHRTGQTYEQYF.

This clone was picked up a small number of times. V usage is TRBV6-1 and J usage is TRBJ2-2; D unclear. The germline V gene has CDR1 MNHNS and CDR2 SASEGT. The length of the CDR3 is 16 residues. V lost 2 bases, J lost 2 bases, and 12 bases lay in between. The CDR3 loop reads CASSENWAGNTGELFF. The CDR3 DNA sequence: TGTGCCAGCAGTGAAAATTGGGCAGGAAACACCGGGGAGCTGTTTTTT.

This chain joins TRBV28 and TRBJ2-7; D remains unclear. The germline V gene encodes CDR1 MDHEN and CDR2 SYDVKM. Trimming shortened V by 6 bases and J by 9 bases, and 15 bases separated the two germline ends. The CDR3 has 12 residues. The CDR3 sequence: CASSPPSTSQYF. The CDR3 DNA sequence: TGTGCCAGCAGCCCCCCCTCCACGTCGCAGTACTTC.

The rearrangement uses TRBV28 and TRBJ2-1; possible D gene TRBD1, 5 bases. The CDR3 contains 12 residues. The V end lost 5 bases, the J end lost 14 bases, and 16 bases lay between the germline ends. Germline V lookup: CDR1 MDHEN, CDR2 SYDVKM. The CDR3 protein is CASSTGHSMKFF. CDR3 in DNA: TGTGCCAGCAGTACCGGACATAGCATGAAGTTCTTC. The complete variable domain, with remaining parts taken from reference TRBV28 and TRBJ2-1, reads DVKVTQSSRYLVKRTGEKVFLECVQDMDHENMFWYRQDPGLGLRLIYFSYDVKMKEKGDIPEGYSVSREKKERFSLILESASTNQTSMYLCASSTGHSMKFFGPGTRLTVL.

The chain joins TRBV7-9 to TRBJ1-4; D gene uncertain. Germline V gives CDR1 SEHNR, CDR2 FQNEAQ (reference sequence). There are 14 residues in the CDR3. Trimming left V 5 bases short and J 7 bases short, with 14 bases between. The CDR3 region is CASSLGGRLEKLFF. In DNA, the CDR3 is TGTGCCAGCAGCCTCGGAGGCCGCCTTGAAAAACTGTTTTTT.

The gene calls are TRBV19 and TRBJ2-7, with 13 nucleotides matching TRBD2. Germline-derived CDR1 and CDR2 are LNHDA and SQIVND (reference sequence). After removal of 6 bases from V and 5 bases from J, the junction contained 7 bases not matched to a gene. The CDR3 length is 15 residues. The CDR3 nucleotides are TGTGCCAGTAGACCCCCGGGACTAGCGGGAAACGAGCAGTACTTC. It translates to CASRPPGLAGNEQYF.

The chain employs TRBV28 and TRBJ1-1; D is unclear. V lost 6 bases and J lost 3, with 8 bases in between. The CDR3 is 12 residues long. Germline V lookup: CDR1 MDHEN, CDR2 SYDVKM. The CDR3 nucleotides read TGTGCCAGCAGAGGAGATTACACTGAAGCTTTCTTT. Protein: CASRGDYTEAFF.

V usage is TRBV24-1 and J usage is TRBJ2-7, with D perhaps being TRBD1 or TRBD2 (6 bases each). V lost 2 bases to trimming and J lost 9 bases, with 10 bases between them. CDR1 and CDR2 (germline): KGHDR, SFDVKD. The CDR3 sequence is 12 residues long. The DNA for the CDR3 is TGTGCCACCAGTGATTACAGGGAGGCGCAGTACTTC. It yields the protein CATSDYREAQYF.

The chain links TRBV5-1 to TRBJ2-3, with D perhaps TRBD1 (6 bases). Germline loops: CDR1 SGHRS, CDR2 YFSETQ. Trimming pared 4 bases from V and 2 bases from J, leaving 11 bases between. The CDR3 totals 14 residues. In nucleotides, the CDR3 is TGCGCCAGCAGCCGGCAGGGGAACACAGATACGCAGTATTTT. Amino acids: CASSRQGNTDTQYF.

V and J are TRBV6-5 and TRBJ1-2, with D uncertain. Germline V gives CDR1 MNHEY, CDR2 SVGAGI. The V end lost 0 bases, the J end lost 0 bases, and 11 bases lay between the germline ends. CDR3 length: 16 amino acids. CDR3 loop: CASSYSAVQANYGYTF. The CDR3, as DNA: TGTGCCAGCAGTTACTCGGCAGTTCAAGCTAACTATGGCTACACCTTC.

This clone has a single count. J is TRBJ2-3 and V is TRBV7-2, with TRBD2 matching 7 bases. This CDR3 is 14 amino acids long. In germline, CDR1 is SGHTA, CDR2 FQGNSA. V lost 2 bases to trimming and J lost 6 bases; unmatched junction nucleotides: 5. CDR3 bases: TGTGCCAGCAGCTTAAGCGGGGTCCCCGATACGCAGTATTTT. Encoded protein: CASSLSGVPDTQYF.

This clone was seen just once. V gene TRBV7-2 combines with J gene TRBJ1-5, with D perhaps matching TRBD1 (6 bases). Germline CDR1 is SGHTA and CDR2 is FQGNSA. Deletions cut 6 bases from V and 5 bases from J, with 14 bases between. The CDR3 extends over 14 amino acids. CDR3 DNA sequence: TGTGCCAGCAGACCCACAGGGAATCATCAGCCCCAGCATTTT. This encodes CASRPTGNHQPQHF.

Only one count was recorded for this clone. This chain links TRBV24-1 with TRBJ2-1; no clear D gene. This CDR3 region has 14 residues. The germline V and J ends were trimmed by 9 bases and 6 bases, with 17 bases remaining between them. Germline loops: CDR1 KGHDR, CDR2 SFDVKD. This CDR3 reads CATGSQELGNEQFF. The CDR3 bases are TGTGCCACCGGCTCGCAGGAACTGGGCAATGAGCAGTTCTTC.

J is TRBJ1-6 and V is TRBV10-3; D gene uncertain. The V gene's germline CDR1 is ENHRY and CDR2 SYGVKD. The CDR3 totals 12 residues. The V end lost 3 bases, the J end lost 10 bases, and 7 bases lay between the germline ends. The DNA for the CDR3 is TGTGCCATCAGTGAAACGGAATCACCCCTCCACTTT. Its translation: CAISETESPLHF.

This rearrangement joins TRBV6-5 to TRBJ2-3; 8 nucleotides match TRBD2. Germline-derived CDR1 and CDR2 are MNHEY and SVGAGI. The CDR3 loop spans 15 amino acids. V lost 6 bases and J lost 3; bases outside the gene matches: 8. The CDR3 DNA is TGTGCCAGCAGAAACCGGGGGGGCGGAACAGATACGCAGTATTTT. Amino acids: CASRNRGGGTDTQYF.

V usage is TRBV6-1 and J usage is TRBJ2-7; TRBD2 agrees at 8 bases. Germline CDR1 is MNHNS and CDR2 is SASEGT. This CDR3 contains 19 residues. Trimming removed 3 bases from V and 0 bases from J; junction bases left unmatched: 16. CDR3 protein: CASSDFSGFGGRTSYEQYF. CDR3 nucleotides: TGTGCCAGCAGTGACTTTTCGGGTTTCGGCGGGAGGACCTCCTACGAGCAGTACTTC.

This chain uses TRBV24-1 with TRBJ2-7; perhaps TRBD1 as D (5 bases). CDR3 length: 15 amino acids. Trimming took off 4 bases at V and 3 bases at J, with 15 bases between the two ends. Germline loops: CDR1 KGHDR, CDR2 SFDVKD. For the CDR3, the DNA is TGTGCCACCAGTGACTCGACAGAGAAAGGCTACGAGCAGTACTTC. Its translation: CATSDSTEKGYEQYF.

The gene calls are TRBV4-1 and TRBJ1-2; no definite D call. The CDR3 is 20 residues long. CDR1 is MGHRA, CDR2 YSYEKL, per germline. The V end was cut by 0 bases, the J end by 6 bases, with 29 bases between. The CDR3 nucleotides read TGCGCCAGCAGCCAAGATCCCCTTGGCACACAAAGAGCAGCTGGAAATGGCTACACCTTC. Translated, it gives CASSQDPLGTQRAAGNGYTF.

The chain has TRBV5-6 and TRBJ1-2, with D possibly being TRBD1 (5 bases). V dropped 3 bases and J dropped 5 bases, with 8 bases sitting between them. CDR1 SGHDT and CDR2 YYEEEE come from the germline V gene. The length of the CDR3 is 12 residues. The CDR3 loop reads CASSWDLYGYTF. The CDR3 DNA reads as TGTGCCAGCAGCTGGGACCTATATGGCTACACCTTC.

For this clone: The sample holds other DNA sequences that translate to the same CDR3. V gene TRBV3-1 (or the pseudogene TRBV3-2) combines with J gene TRBJ1-3, with unresolved D. The V end lost 4 bases, the J end lost 0 bases, and 7 bases lay between the germline ends. The CDR3 is made up of 14 amino acids. The germline V gene encodes CDR1 LGHDT and CDR2 YNNKEL (reference sequence). CDR3 region: CASSPVSSGNTIYF. The CDR3 DNA sequence: TGTGCCAGCAGCCCGGTGAGCTCTGGAAACACCATATATTTT.

This clone was found a few times. The chain joins TRBV2 to TRBJ2-5; D assignment may be TRBD1 or TRBD2 (5 bases each). The germline V gene has CDR1 SNHLY and CDR2 FYNNEI. V lost 3 bases, J lost 5 bases, and 16 bases lay in between. The CDR3 is 15 amino acids. The CDR3 loop reads CASSDGAKGPETQYF. The CDR3 DNA reads TGTGCCAGCAGTGACGGGGCAAAGGGGCCGGAGACCCAGTACTTC. Complete variable domain (other parts from reference TRBV2 and TRBJ2-5): EPEVTQTPSHQVTQMGQEVILRCVPISNHLYFYWYRQILGQKVEFLVSFYNNEISEKSEIFDDQFSVERPDGSNFTLKIRSTKLEDSAMYFCASSDGAKGPETQYFGPGTRLLVL.